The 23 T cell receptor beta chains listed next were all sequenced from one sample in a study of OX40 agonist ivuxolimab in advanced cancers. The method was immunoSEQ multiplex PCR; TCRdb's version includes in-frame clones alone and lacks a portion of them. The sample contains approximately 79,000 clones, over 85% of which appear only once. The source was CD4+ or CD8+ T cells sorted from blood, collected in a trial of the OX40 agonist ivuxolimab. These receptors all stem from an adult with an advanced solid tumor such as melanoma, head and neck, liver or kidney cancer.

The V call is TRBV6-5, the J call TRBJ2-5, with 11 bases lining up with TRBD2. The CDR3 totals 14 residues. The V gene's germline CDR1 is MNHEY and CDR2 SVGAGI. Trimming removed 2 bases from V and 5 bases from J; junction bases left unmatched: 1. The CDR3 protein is CASSYASGRETQYF. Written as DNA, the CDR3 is TGTGCCAGCAGTTACGCTAGCGGGAGGGAGACCCAGTACTTC.

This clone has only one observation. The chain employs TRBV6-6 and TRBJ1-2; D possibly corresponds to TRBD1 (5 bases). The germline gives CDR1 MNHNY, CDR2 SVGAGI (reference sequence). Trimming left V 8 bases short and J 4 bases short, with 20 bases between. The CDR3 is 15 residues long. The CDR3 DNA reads TGTGCCAGCCAGGGAGAGGGGATGTGGGGCTATGGCTACACCTTC. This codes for CASQGEGMWGYGYTF.

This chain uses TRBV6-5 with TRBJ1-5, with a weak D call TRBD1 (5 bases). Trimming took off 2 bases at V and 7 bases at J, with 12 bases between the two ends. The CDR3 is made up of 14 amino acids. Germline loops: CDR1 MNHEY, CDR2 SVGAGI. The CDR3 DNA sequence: TGTGCCAGCAGTTACGGGGCGAACGGACAGCCCCAGCATTTT. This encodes CASSYGANGQPQHF.

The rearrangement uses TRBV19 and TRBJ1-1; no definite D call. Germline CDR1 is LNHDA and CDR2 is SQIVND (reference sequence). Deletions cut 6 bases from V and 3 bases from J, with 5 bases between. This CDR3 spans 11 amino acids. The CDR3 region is CASRADTEAFF. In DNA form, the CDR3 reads TGTGCCAGTAGGGCAGACACTGAAGCTTTCTTT.

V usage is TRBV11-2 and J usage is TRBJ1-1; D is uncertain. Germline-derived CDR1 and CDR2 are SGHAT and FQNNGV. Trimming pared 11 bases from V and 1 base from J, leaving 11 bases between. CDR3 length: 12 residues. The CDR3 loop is CALTGANTEAFF. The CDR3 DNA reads TGTGCCTTAACCGGTGCGAACACTGAAGCTTTCTTT.

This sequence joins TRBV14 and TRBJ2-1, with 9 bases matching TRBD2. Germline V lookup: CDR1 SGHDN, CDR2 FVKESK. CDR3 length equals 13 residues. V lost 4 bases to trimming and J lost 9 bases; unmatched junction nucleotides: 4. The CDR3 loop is CASSPLSGSEQFF. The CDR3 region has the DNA TGTGCCAGCAGCCCCCTTAGCGGGAGTGAGCAGTTCTTC. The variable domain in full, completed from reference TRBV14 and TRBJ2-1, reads EAGVTQFPSHSVIEKGQTVTLRCDPISGHDNLYWYRRVMGKEIKFLLHFVKESKQDESGMPNNRFLAERTGGTYSTLKVQPAELEDSGVYFCASSPLSGSEQFFGPGTRLTVL.

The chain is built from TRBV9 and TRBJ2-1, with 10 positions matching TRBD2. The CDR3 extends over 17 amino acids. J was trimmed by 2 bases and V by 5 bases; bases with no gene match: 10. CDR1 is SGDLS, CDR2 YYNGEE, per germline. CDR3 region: CASSAFAGTSAYNEQFF. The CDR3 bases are TGTGCCAGCAGTGCTTTTGCCGGGACTAGCGCCTACAATGAGCAGTTCTTC.

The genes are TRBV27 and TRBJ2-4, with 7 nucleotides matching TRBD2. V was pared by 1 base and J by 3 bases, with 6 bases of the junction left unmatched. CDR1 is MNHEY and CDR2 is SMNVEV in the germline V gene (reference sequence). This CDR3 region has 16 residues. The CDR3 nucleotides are TGTGCCAGCAGTTTATATCCGGGGAGGGACAAAAACATTCAGTACTTC. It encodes CASSLYPGRDKNIQYF.

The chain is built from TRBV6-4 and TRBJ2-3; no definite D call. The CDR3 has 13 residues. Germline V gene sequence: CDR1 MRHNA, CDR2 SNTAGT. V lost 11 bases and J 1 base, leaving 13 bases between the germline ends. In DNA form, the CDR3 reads TGTGCCGGTACGAGGCGTCGCACAGATACGCAGTATTTT. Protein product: CAGTRRRTDTQYF.

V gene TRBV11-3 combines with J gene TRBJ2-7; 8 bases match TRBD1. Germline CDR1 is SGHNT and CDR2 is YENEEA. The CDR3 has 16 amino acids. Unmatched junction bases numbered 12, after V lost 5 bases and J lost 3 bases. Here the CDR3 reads CASSRRGGTGNYEQYF. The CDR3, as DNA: TGTGCCAGCAGCCGTCGTGGCGGGACAGGAAACTACGAGCAGTACTTC.

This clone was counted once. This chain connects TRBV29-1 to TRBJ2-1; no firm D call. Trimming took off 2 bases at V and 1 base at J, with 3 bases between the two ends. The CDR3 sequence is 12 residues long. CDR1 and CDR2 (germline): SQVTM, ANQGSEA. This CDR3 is CSVERSYNEQFF. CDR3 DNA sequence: TGCAGCGTTGAACGATCCTACAATGAGCAGTTCTTC.

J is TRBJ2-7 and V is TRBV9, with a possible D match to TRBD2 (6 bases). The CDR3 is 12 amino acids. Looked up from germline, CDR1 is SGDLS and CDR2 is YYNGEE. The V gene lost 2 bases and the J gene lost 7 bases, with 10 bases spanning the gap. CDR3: CASSVGAGEQYF. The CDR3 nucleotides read TGTGCCAGCAGCGTTGGGGCGGGGGAGCAGTACTTC. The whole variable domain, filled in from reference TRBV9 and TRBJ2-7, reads DSGVTQTPKHLITATGQRVTLRCSPRSGDLSVYWYQQSLDQGLQFLIQYYNGEERAKGNILERFSAQQFPDLHSELNLSSLELGDSALYFCASSVGAGEQYFGPGTRLTVT.

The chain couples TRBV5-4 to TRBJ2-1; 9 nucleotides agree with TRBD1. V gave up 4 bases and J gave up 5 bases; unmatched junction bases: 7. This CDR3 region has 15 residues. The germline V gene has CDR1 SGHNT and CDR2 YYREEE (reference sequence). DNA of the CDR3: TGTGCCAGCAGCACCGGGACAGGGAACAACAATGAGCAGTTCTTC. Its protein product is CASSTGTGNNNEQFF.

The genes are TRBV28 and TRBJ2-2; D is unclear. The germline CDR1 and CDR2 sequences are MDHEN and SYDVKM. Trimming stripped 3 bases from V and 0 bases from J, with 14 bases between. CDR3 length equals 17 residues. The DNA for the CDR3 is TGTGCCAGCAGTTTCCAATCGGACGCTACGAACACCGGGGAGCTGTTTTTT. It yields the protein CASSFQSDATNTGELFF.

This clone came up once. CDR3 region: CASSLGLNSPLHF. For the CDR3, the DNA is TGTGCCAGCAGTTTAGGACTAAATTCACCCCTCCACTTT. The chain couples TRBV27 to TRBJ1-6; D gene unclear. Trimming stripped 2 bases from V and 7 bases from J, with 6 bases between. Germline V CDR1 and CDR2: MNHEY, SMNVEV (reference sequence). The CDR3 length is 13 residues.

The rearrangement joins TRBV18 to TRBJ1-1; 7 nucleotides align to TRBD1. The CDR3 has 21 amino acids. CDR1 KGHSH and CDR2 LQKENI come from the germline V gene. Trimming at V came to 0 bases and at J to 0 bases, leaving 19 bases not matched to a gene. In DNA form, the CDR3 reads TGTGCCAGCTCACCACCGGTCCTCTCTCTGGACAGGCTCTCCATGAACACTGAAGCTTTCTTT. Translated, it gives CASSPPVLSLDRLSMNTEAFF.

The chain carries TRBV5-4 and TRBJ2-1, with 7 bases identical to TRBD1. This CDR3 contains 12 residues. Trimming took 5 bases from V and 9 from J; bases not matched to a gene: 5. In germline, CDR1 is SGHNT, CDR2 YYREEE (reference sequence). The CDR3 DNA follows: TGTGCCAGCAGACAACAGGGGAGTGAGCAGTTCTTC. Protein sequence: CASRQQGSEQFF. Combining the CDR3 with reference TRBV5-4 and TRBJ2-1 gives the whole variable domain ETGVTQSPTHLIKTRGQQVTLRCSSQSGHNTVSWYQQALGQGPQFIFQYYREEENGRGNFPPRFSGLQFPNYSSELNVNALELDDSALYLCASRQQGSEQFFGPGTRLTVL.

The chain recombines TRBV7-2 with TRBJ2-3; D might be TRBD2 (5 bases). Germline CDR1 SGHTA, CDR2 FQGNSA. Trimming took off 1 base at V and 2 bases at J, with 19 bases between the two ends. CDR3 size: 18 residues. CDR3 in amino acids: CASSLGGGLPFPTDTQYF. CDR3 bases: TGTGCCAGCAGCTTAGGCGGCGGACTCCCTTTCCCCACAGATACGCAGTATTTT.

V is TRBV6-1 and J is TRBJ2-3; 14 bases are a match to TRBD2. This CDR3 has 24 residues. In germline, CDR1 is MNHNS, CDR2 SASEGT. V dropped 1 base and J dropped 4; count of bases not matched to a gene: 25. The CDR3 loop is CASSEGEVRLAGGPTAVLPDTQYF. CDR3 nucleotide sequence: TGTGCCAGCAGTGAAGGGGAGGTTAGACTAGCGGGAGGGCCAACCGCGGTTCTCCCAGATACGCAGTATTTT.

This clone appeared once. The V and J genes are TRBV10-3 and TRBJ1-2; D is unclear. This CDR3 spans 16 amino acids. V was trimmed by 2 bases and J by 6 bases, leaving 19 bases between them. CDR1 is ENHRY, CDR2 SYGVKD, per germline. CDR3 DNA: TGTGCCATCAGTGAGCCACCCAGAGGTGATTCGGATGGCTACACCTTC. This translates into CAISEPPRGDSDGYTF.

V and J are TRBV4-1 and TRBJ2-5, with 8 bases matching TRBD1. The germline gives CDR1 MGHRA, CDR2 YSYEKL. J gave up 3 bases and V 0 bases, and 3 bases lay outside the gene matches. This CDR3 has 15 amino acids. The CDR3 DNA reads TGCGCCAGCAGCCAAGATAGGGGACAGGAAGAGACCCAGTACTTC. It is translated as CASSQDRGQEETQYF.

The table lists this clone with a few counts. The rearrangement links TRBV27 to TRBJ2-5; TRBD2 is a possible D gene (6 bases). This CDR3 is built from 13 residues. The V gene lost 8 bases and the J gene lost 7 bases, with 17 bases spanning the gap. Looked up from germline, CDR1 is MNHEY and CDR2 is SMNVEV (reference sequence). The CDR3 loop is CASGDTPRGTQYF. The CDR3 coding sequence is TGTGCCAGCGGCGACACGCCGCGGGGGACCCAGTACTTC.

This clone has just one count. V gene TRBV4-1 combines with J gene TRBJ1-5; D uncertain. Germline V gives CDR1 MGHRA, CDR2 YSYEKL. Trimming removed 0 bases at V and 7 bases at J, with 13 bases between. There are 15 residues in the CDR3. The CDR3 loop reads CASSQEDARQQPQHF. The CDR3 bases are TGCGCCAGCAGCCAAGAAGATGCTAGGCAGCAGCCCCAGCATTTT.